Listed below are T cell receptor beta chains from one sample, sequenced in a study of T cells in Graves' hyperthyroidism and ophthalmopathy. TCRdb fed the multiplex PCR reads into MiXCR, producing one record per CDR3 protein. The data show 450,000 to 700,000 distinct CDR3 sequences, about half seen once. The material sequenced was peripheral blood or thyroid tissue (not recorded which). The receptors originated from an adult woman with Graves' disease, either hyperthyroidism or ophthalmopathy (not recorded which). The CDR3 runs from the conserved cysteine through the conserved F or W. A D gene is named only where the DNA matches it firmly. Only part of the rows carry a size: once, few, many, or a class if the clone is expanded.

J	size	V	D	DNA	CDR3
TRBJ2-7	-	TRBV7-2	TRBD2	TGTGCCAGCAGCTTTAAAAGCGGGATAGCCTACGAGCAGTACTTC	CASSFKSGIAYEQYF
TRBJ1-1	-	TRBV5-4	-	TGTGCCAGCAGCACCGGACTGACGAACACTGAAGCTTTCTTT	CASSTGLTNTEAFF
TRBJ1-2	-	TRBV7-2	TRBD1	TGTGCCAGCAGCTTGAGGACAGGCGACCATGGCTACACCTTC	CASSLRTGDHGYTF
TRBJ1-1	-	TRBV2	-	TGTGCCAGCAGTTACTCGATGGCGGCCAACACTGAAGCTTTCTTT	CASSYSMAANTEAFF
TRBJ1-1	-	TRBV19	TRBD1	TGTGCCAGTAGTACCACAGGGGGCGTTGGTAACGCTTTCTTT	CASSTTGGVGNAFF
TRBJ1-5	many	TRBV11-2	-	TGTGCCAGCAGCTTAGCGGGGGCTCTCAATCAGCCCCAGCATTTT	CASSLAGALNQPQHF
TRBJ1-1	-	TRBV7-3	TRBD1	TGTGCCAGCAGCTTGGCGGGAGGGGGCATAAAAGGGAACACTGAAGCTTTCTTT	CASSLAGGGIKGNTEAFF
TRBJ2-2	-	TRBV29-1	TRBD2	TGCAGCGTGGGGGGACTAGCGGAAGCGGGCGGGGAGCTGTTTTTT	CSVGGLAEAGGELFF
TRBJ1-1	many	TRBV5-1	TRBD1	TGCGCCAGCAGCTCCGCCATGGGACAGGGGTCGAACACTGAAGCTTTCTTT	CASSSAMGQGSNTEAFF
TRBJ2-7	-	TRBV2	-	TGTGCCAGCAGTGAAACTGTACAGGTCCTTAACGAGCAGTACTTC	CASSETVQVLNEQYF
TRBJ1-5	many	TRBV12-3/TRBV12-4	TRBD1	TGTGCCAGCAGTTATCACAGGGGTGGCAATCAGCCCCAGCATTTT	CASSYHRGGNQPQHF
TRBJ2-5	many	TRBV5-1	-	TGCGCCAGCAGCTTCTCGGTAGAGACCCAGTACTTC	CASSFSVETQYF
TRBJ2-7	many	TRBV5-1	-	TGCGCCAGCAGCTTGGATGGGGCGCGTCCCTACGAGCAGTACTTC	CASSLDGARPYEQYF
TRBJ1-1	-	TRBV6-4	-	TGTGCCAGCAGTGACCCCCCGGGGGGTATGGCTGAAGCTTTCTTT	CASSDPPGGMAEAFF
TRBJ1-4	-	TRBV6-1	-	TGTGCCACGAAGGGAGATACTAATGAAAAACTGTTTTTT	CATKGDTNEKLFF
TRBJ1-5	-	TRBV15	-	TGTGCCACCAGCAGTTCGATGGGAAGCAATCAGCCCCAGCATTTT	CATSSSMGSNQPQHF
TRBJ1-1	-	TRBV7-9	TRBD1	TGTGCCAGCAGCCCAACCCACAGGGGTCTAAGCTTTTACTTT	CASSPTHRGLSFYF
TRBJ2-7	-	TRBV25-1	-	-	CACSASPGGSYEQYF
TRBJ1-5	-	TRBV5-6	-	TGTGCCAGCAGCCCAAGAATGACAGGCAATAGCAATCAGCCCCAGCATTTT	CASSPRMTGNSNQPQHF
TRBJ2-5	-	TRBV3-1	TRBD2	TGTGCCAGCAGCCGGGGGGGTGGCCGAGAGACCCAGTACTTC	CASSRGGGRETQYF
TRBJ2-5	-	TRBV29-1	-	TGCAGCGTTGGGGGATTCCAAGAGACCCAGTACTTC	CSVGGFQETQYF
TRBJ2-1	-	TRBV29-1	TRBD2	TGCAGCGTCAGACCGGGACTACAATACAATGAGCAGTTCTTC	CSVRPGLQYNEQFF
TRBJ2-6	-	TRBV7-3	TRBD1	TGTGCCAGCAGCCCGGACAGGAGGACTGAAGCTTTC	CASSPDRRTEAF
TRBJ2-5	many	TRBV7-9	-	TGTGCCAGCAGCTTCTATGCAGCACAAGAGACCCAGTACTTC	CASSFYAAQETQYF
TRBJ2-7	many	TRBV6-5	TRBD2	TGTGCCAGCAGCCGGCCGGGGGGGAACTACGAGCAGTACTTC	CASSRPGGNYEQYF
TRBJ2-7	many	TRBV28	-	TGTGCCAGCAGTCCTGACAGCAGCCCCTACGAGCAGTACTTC	CASSPDSSPYEQYF
TRBJ1-4	many	TRBV7-9	-	TGTGCCAGCAGCTCAACCGCCCCCGGGGCAACAACTAATGAAAAACTGTTTTTT	CASSSTAPGATTNEKLFF
TRBJ2-7	-	TRBV20-1	-	TGCAGTGCCCCAGACAGCAGGAACTACGAGCAGTACTTC	CSAPDSRNYEQYF
TRBJ1-2	many	TRBV27	-	TGTGCCAGCAGTTCCTCAGGGGTTGGCTACACCTTC	CASSSSGVGYTF
TRBJ1-5	many	TRBV5-6	-	TGTGCCAGCAGTACTCACGGAAACAATCAGCCCCAGCATTTT	CASSTHGNNQPQHF
TRBJ2-7	few	TRBV28	TRBD1	TGTGCCAGCCTTCCAGGGGGCGCTATCTACGAGCAGTACTTC	CASLPGGAIYEQYF
TRBJ2-5	-	TRBV6-6	-	TGTGCCAGCGAGCAAGCGGAGACCCAGTACTTC	CASEQAETQYF
TRBJ1-4	-	TRBV20-1	-	TGCAGTGCTAGAGGCATCGATGAAAAACTGTTTTTT	CSARGIDEKLFF
TRBJ1-2	many	TRBV2	-	TGTGCCAGCAGGGACGCCAACTATGGCTACACCTTC	CASRDANYGYTF
TRBJ2-7	many	TRBV6-5	-	TGTGCCAGCAGCCCAACCCTCAGGGGCGAGCAGTACTTC	CASSPTLRGEQYF
TRBJ2-6	-	TRBV29-1	TRBD2	TGCAGCGTTGTACTAGCGGTTGGGGCCAACGTCCTGACTTTC	CSVVLAVGANVLTF
TRBJ2-7	many	TRBV6-1	-	TGTGCCACTCACGGAAGGGGCTACGAGCAGTACTTC	CATHGRGYEQYF
TRBJ2-5	many	TRBV3-1	-	TGTGCCAGCAGCCAAGGAAGAAGCACGCAAGAGACCCAGTACTTC	CASSQGRSTQETQYF
TRBJ1-5	many	TRBV10-3	-	TGTGCCATCATTGTGAATCAGCCCCAGCATTTT	CAIIVNQPQHF
TRBJ2-5	-	TRBV20-1	TRBD1	TGCAGTGCGTGGGACAGGGAGACCCAGTACTTC	CSAWDRETQYF
TRBJ1-6	many	TRBV12-3/TRBV12-4	-	TGCGCCAGCAGCTTAGAGCGGAATTCACCCCTCCACTTT	CASSLERNSPLHF
TRBJ1-1	many	TRBV2	-	TGTGCCAGCAGTGATCAAATAGACACTGAAGCTTTCTTT	CASSDQIDTEAFF
TRBJ1-1	many	TRBV2	-	TGTGCCAGCACTGTACACGGATCGAACACTGAAGCTTTCTTT	CASTVHGSNTEAFF
TRBJ1-4	-	TRBV7-9	-	TGTGCCAGCATTGGGAATGAAAAACTGTTTTTT	CASIGNEKLFF
TRBJ2-5	many	TRBV3-1	-	TGTGCCAGCAGCCAATACGGGGCAGTGGGGGAGACCCAGTACTTC	CASSQYGAVGETQYF
TRBJ2-5	many	TRBV10-3	-	TGTGCCATCAGTGTGGGGTATAGCGGCCAAGAGACCCAGTACTTC	CAISVGYSGQETQYF
TRBJ2-2	-	TRBV29-1	-	TGCAGCGTTACGGGGCGGTGGGGGGCGCACACCGGGGAGCTGTTTTTT	CSVTGRWGAHTGELFF
TRBJ1-5	many	TRBV28	-	TGTGCCAGCATCCCCCAACATAGCAATCAGCCCCAGCATTTT	CASIPQHSNQPQHF